What follows describes a single T cell receptor (beta chain). Clones were read by immunoSEQ multiplex PCR, and TCRdb kept only the in-frame ones, dropping some. Here the sample spans under 400,000 clones, roughly 87% being singletons. The record originates from a study of blood T cell repertoires in COVID-19. As for the study in general: From the United States, Italy and Spain came samples of acute and convalescent COVID-19.

Germline V gene data show CDR1 as SGDLS and CDR2 as YYNGEE. Trimming at V came to 0 bases and at J to 4 bases, leaving 6 bases not matched to a gene. The CDR3 consists of 15 residues. The rearrangement links TRBV9 to TRBJ2-5; 7 positions match TRBD1. The sequence derives from a woman between 55 and 75 years old with COVID-19, enrolled during active disease. Sequences were obtained from peripheral blood. The DNA of the CDR3 is TGTGCCAGCAGCGTAGACGAGGGGGCGCGAGAGACCCAGTACTTC. Its protein is CASSVDEGARETQYF.